These 28 T cell receptor beta chains originate from one sample sequenced in a study of graft-versus-host responses after intestinal transplantation. TCRdb's table, derived via immunoSEQ multiplex PCR, lists solely in-frame clones and lacks some. The table lists under 20,000 clones, around 90% of them singletons. Here the sequenced sample was PBMCs, taken 350 to 400 days after transplant. Receptor source: a human patient who received an intestinal transplant, so some T cells may come from the graft donor.

The V and J genes are TRBV15 and TRBJ2-1; 11 positions match TRBD2. V lost 9 bases and J lost 7; bases outside the gene matches: 8. CDR1 and CDR2 (germline): LNHNV, YYDKDF (reference sequence). CDR3 size: 14 residues. CDR3 amino acids: CATRSGLAENEQFF. The CDR3 DNA is TGTGCCACTCGGTCGGGACTAGCGGAAAATGAGCAGTTCTTC.

The chain uses TRBV5-1 and TRBJ1-3; no clear D gene. The CDR3 has 15 residues. Trimming left V 5 bases short and J 0 bases short, with 12 bases between. Per the germline V gene, CDR1 is SGHRS and CDR2 is YFSETQ. The CDR3 sequence is CASRWNGVSGNTIYF. The CDR3 region has the DNA TGCGCCAGCAGATGGAATGGGGTCTCTGGAAACACCATATATTTT.

There are a few counts of this clone. This chain uses TRBV6-4 with TRBJ2-1; 8 bases are a match to TRBD2. The CDR3 covers 16 residues. CDR1 MRHNA and CDR2 SNTAGT come from the germline V gene. V dropped 4 bases and J dropped 4; count of bases not matched to a gene: 9. CDR3 protein: CASSVSGSGAYNEQFF. In DNA form, the CDR3 reads TGTGCCAGCAGTGTCTCGGGTAGCGGGGCTTACAATGAGCAGTTCTTC.

The J gene is TRBJ2-7, the V gene TRBV2; 9 nucleotides align to TRBD1. Trimming cost V 4 bases and J 2 bases; bases outside gene matches: 21. Germline V lookup: CDR1 SNHLY, CDR2 FYNNEI. This CDR3 comprises 20 residues. CDR3 region: CASSVKWDRDTQREAYEQYF. Written as DNA, the CDR3 is TGTGCCAGCAGTGTAAAATGGGACAGGGATACCCAACGAGAAGCCTACGAGCAGTACTTC.

The rearrangement joins TRBV29-1 to TRBJ2-5; 7 nucleotides line up with TRBD2. CDR3 length equals 13 residues. The junction had 5 bases not matched to a gene; V was cut back by 6 bases and J by 1 base. Germline V gene data show CDR1 as SQVTM and CDR2 as ANQGSEA. CDR3 in DNA: TGCAGCGTGGGCAGACTAGCCCAAGAGACCCAGTACTTC. Translated: CSVGRLAQETQYF.

The V and J genes are TRBV19 and TRBJ1-1; 9 bases are a match to TRBD1. V lost 3 bases, J lost 2 bases, and 7 bases stayed unmatched. Germline-derived CDR1 and CDR2 are LNHDA and SQIVND (reference sequence). The CDR3 is made up of 16 amino acids. CDR3 in amino acids: CASSMGQGFPNTEAFF. As DNA, the CDR3 is TGTGCCAGTAGTATGGGACAGGGTTTCCCTAACACTGAAGCTTTCTTT.

This sequence joins TRBV7-5 and TRBJ2-7; no check of the table's D call, TRBD2, against the DNA was made. TRBV7-5 is flagged as a pseudogene. The CDR3 runs 12 residues. The CDR3 region has the DNA TGTGCCAGCAGCTTATCTCCCTACGAGCAGTACTTC. Translation: CASSLSPYEQYF.

The chain employs TRBV11-1 and TRBJ2-2, with no clear D. The CDR3 consists of 16 residues. Per germline, CDR1 SGHAT and CDR2 FQDESV (reference sequence). V was shortened by 1 base and J by 6 bases, with 15 bases between the two germline ends. The CDR3 loop is CASSLDGLTYSGELFF. In DNA, the CDR3 is TGTGCCAGCAGCTTAGACGGCCTGACTTATTCCGGGGAGCTGTTTTTT.

This clone was seen a single time. The chain links TRBV18 to TRBJ1-2; D is uncertain. Germline-derived CDR1 and CDR2 are KGHSH and LQKENI. The germline V and J ends were trimmed by 3 bases and 7 bases, with 12 bases remaining between them. This CDR3 spans 13 amino acids. CDR3 coding DNA: TGTGCCAGCTCACCCCAATTACCGGGTGGCTACACCTTC. Its protein product is CASSPQLPGGYTF.

In DNA form, the CDR3 reads TGTGCCAGCAGCGTAAGGAGGCAGTTGTCCGGGGAGCTGTTTTTT. Translating it yields CASSVRRQLSGELFF. The chain couples TRBV9 to TRBJ2-2, with a weak D call TRBD2 (5 bases). The germline V and J ends were trimmed by 1 base and 6 bases, with 13 bases remaining between them. This CDR3 spans 15 amino acids. The germline V gene has CDR1 SGDLS and CDR2 YYNGEE.

The CDR3 DNA reads TGTGCCAGCAGTGATAAAGCGGGAGGGCCAGATACGCAGTATTTT. Translating gives CASSDKAGGPDTQYF. V and J are TRBV6-1 and TRBJ2-3, with 10 bases identical to TRBD2. V lost 3 bases to trimming and J lost 4 bases; unmatched junction nucleotides: 4. This CDR3 has 15 residues. Germline V lookup: CDR1 MNHNS, CDR2 SASEGT.

V is TRBV6-4 and J is TRBJ2-1; 14 nucleotides agree with TRBD2. The CDR3 covers 16 residues. After removal of 6 bases from V and 7 bases from J, the junction contained 8 bases not matched to a gene. Per the germline V gene, CDR1 is MRHNA and CDR2 is SNTAGT. The chain's CDR3 is CASSTTSGGAGNEQFF. The CDR3 DNA follows: TGTGCCAGCAGCACGACTAGCGGGGGGGCCGGGAATGAGCAGTTCTTC.

This rearrangement joins TRBV2 to TRBJ2-3; 11 nucleotides align to TRBD2. Germline CDR1 reads SNHLY; CDR2 reads FYNNEI. The V segment lost 11 bases and the J segment 0 bases; nucleotides outside the gene matches: 10. The CDR3 totals 16 residues. CDR3 sequence reads: CAGSSGGPPSTDTQYF. The CDR3, as DNA: TGTGCCGGTTCTAGCGGGGGGCCGCCTAGCACAGATACGCAGTATTTT.

The chain joins TRBV10-3 to TRBJ1-2; TRBD1 matches at 7 bases. The germline CDR1 and CDR2 sequences are ENHRY and SYGVKD. This CDR3 comprises 16 residues. The ends lost 5 bases at V and 8 bases at J; junction bases unmatched: 17. The CDR3 loop is CAISIDGNRGLVGYTF. In DNA, the CDR3 is TGTGCCATCAGTATTGACGGGAACAGGGGCTTGGTCGGCTACACCTTC.

The gene calls are TRBV6-5 and TRBJ2-5; D is uncertain. Per germline, CDR1 MNHEY and CDR2 SVGAGI. V dropped 6 bases and J dropped 4 bases, with 9 bases sitting between them. The CDR3 has 12 residues. The chain's CDR3 is CASRGIGETQYF. In DNA, the CDR3 is TGTGCCAGCAGAGGGATCGGAGAGACCCAGTACTTC.

This sequence joins TRBV28 and TRBJ1-5; D may be TRBD1 (5 bases). The CDR3 totals 14 residues. Germline V CDR1 and CDR2: MDHEN, SYDVKM. Trimming removed 6 bases at V and 6 bases at J, with 15 bases between. The CDR3 region has the DNA TGTGCCAGCAGACCCGGGACGGAGGGTCAGCCCCAGCATTTT. This gives the protein CASRPGTEGQPQHF.

The gene calls are TRBV27 and TRBJ2-7, with TRBD1 as a possible D gene (5 bases). Between the trimmed V and J ends, which lost 6 bases and 0 bases, there was a span of 15 bases. Germline V gives CDR1 MNHEY, CDR2 SMNVEV (reference sequence). The CDR3 runs 15 residues. This chain's CDR3 is CASSLQVPPSYEQYF. The CDR3 DNA is TGTGCCAGCAGCCTACAGGTTCCTCCCTCCTACGAGCAGTACTTC.

The J gene is TRBJ1-1, the V gene TRBV9; D gene unclear. Trimming removed 0 bases from V and 6 bases from J, with 9 bases in between. Germline CDR1 reads SGDLS; CDR2 reads YYNGEE. CDR3 size: 13 residues. In DNA, the CDR3 is TGTGCCAGCAGCGTAGAGACGACGGCTGAAGCTTTCTTT. It encodes CASSVETTAEAFF. The variable domain in full, completed from reference TRBV9 and TRBJ1-1, reads DSGVTQTPKHLITATGQRVTLRCSPRSGDLSVYWYQQSLDQGLQFLIQYYNGEERAKGNILERFSAQQFPDLHSELNLSSLELGDSALYFCASSVETTAEAFFGQGTRLTVV.

This chain connects TRBV29-1 to TRBJ2-7; 10 bases agree with TRBD2. The V gene end was trimmed by 6 bases and the J gene end by 7 bases; junction bases not matched to a gene: 15. Germline CDR1 is SQVTM and CDR2 is ANQGSEA. The CDR3 loop spans 15 amino acids. The chain's CDR3 is CSVDLGSGRAREQYF. As DNA, the CDR3 is TGCAGCGTGGACCTTGGGAGCGGGAGGGCACGGGAGCAGTACTTC.

V gene TRBV15 combines with J gene TRBJ2-7; D is perhaps TRBD2 (5 bases). CDR1 is LNHNV and CDR2 is YYDKDF in the germline V gene (reference sequence). V shed 0 bases and J shed 7 bases, with 22 bases lying between them. CDR3 length: 17 residues. In DNA, the CDR3 is TGTGCCACCAGCAGAGATGCTGAGGGTGGCCCCGGAGATGAGCAGTACTTC. Translating it yields CATSRDAEGGPGDEQYF.

The chain couples TRBV6-1 to TRBJ2-7, with a tentative D call TRBD1 (5 bases). The V gene's germline CDR1 is MNHNS and CDR2 SASEGT. The CDR3 covers 13 residues. V shed 2 bases and J shed 5 bases, with 10 bases lying between them. The CDR3 sequence is CASSEKGVNEQYF. CDR3 DNA: TGTGCCAGCAGTGAAAAAGGGGTCAACGAGCAGTACTTC.

The V and J genes are TRBV7-9 and TRBJ2-5; perhaps TRBD2 as D (6 bases). Germline values: CDR1 SEHNR, CDR2 FQNEAQ (reference sequence). This CDR3 contains 14 residues. V was trimmed by 1 base and J by 5 bases, leaving 11 bases between them. The DNA of the CDR3 is TGTGCCAGCAGCTTAGTAGGAGGGTCCGAGACCCAGTACTTC. Translation gives CASSLVGGSETQYF. Full variable domain (rest looked up from reference TRBV7-9 and TRBJ2-5): DTGVSQNPRHKITKRGQNVTFRCDPISEHNRLYWYRQTLGQGPEFLTYFQNEAQLEKSRLLSDRFSAERPKGSFSTLEIQRTEQGDSAMYLCASSLVGGSETQYFGPGTRLLVL.

The V and J genes are TRBV11-2 and TRBJ2-7; maybe TRBD2 (6 bases). V shed 4 bases and J shed 6 bases, with 25 bases lying between them. Germline V gene data show CDR1 as SGHAT and CDR2 as FQNNGV. The CDR3 sequence is 17 residues long. For the CDR3, the DNA is TGTGCCAGCAGCTCACAATTTGGGACTCCAGCTACGCTCGAGCAGTACTTC. This encodes CASSSQFGTPATLEQYF.

CDR3 sequence: CASSETGGGNYGYTF. DNA of the CDR3: TGTGCCAGCAGTGAAACCGGGGGCGGAAATTATGGCTACACCTTC. The rearrangement uses TRBV25-1 and TRBJ1-2; D may be TRBD1 (6 bases). This CDR3 is 15 amino acids long. Germline V gene sequence: CDR1 MGHDK, CDR2 SYGVNS. The V gene lost 2 bases and the J gene lost 5 bases, with 15 bases spanning the gap.

The V and J genes are TRBV28 and TRBJ2-5; TRBD1 matches at 7 bases. The last part of the DNA fits TRBJ2-7 better; the J call may be wrong. Germline CDR1 and CDR2: MDHEN and SYDVKM. CDR3 length: 14 residues. The CDR3 here is CASSGTVEGGEQYF. In DNA, the CDR3 is TGTGCCAGCAGTGGGACAGTGGAAGGTGGCGAGCAGTACTTC.

This clone appeared once. The rearrangement uses TRBV6-4 and TRBJ2-3, with no clear D. The V end was cut by 0 bases, the J end by 2 bases, with 3 bases between. The germline V gene encodes CDR1 MRHNA and CDR2 SNTAGT. The CDR3 is 13 residues long. The chain's CDR3 is CASSDSTTDTQYF. The CDR3, as DNA: TGTGCCAGCAGTGACTCGACCACAGATACGCAGTATTTT.

This chain uses TRBV13 with TRBJ1-1, with 7 bases lining up with TRBD1. The CDR3 totals 13 residues. In germline, CDR1 is PRHDT, CDR2 FYEKMQ (reference sequence). J gave up 8 bases and V 5 bases, and 8 bases lay outside the gene matches. This CDR3 reads CASSVARGAEAFF. Here the CDR3 DNA reads TGTGCCAGCAGCGTCGCCAGGGGGGCGGAAGCTTTCTTT.

The J gene is TRBJ2-1, the V gene TRBV4-1; possible D gene TRBD1, 6 bases. CDR1 MGHRA and CDR2 YSYEKL come from the germline V gene. The CDR3 extends over 17 amino acids. V was cut by 3 bases and J by 3 bases, with 18 bases left in between. In DNA, the CDR3 is TGCGCCAGCAGCCAGGACCCCGGGACAATGATCTACAATGAGCAGTTCTTC. Amino acid sequence: CASSQDPGTMIYNEQFF.